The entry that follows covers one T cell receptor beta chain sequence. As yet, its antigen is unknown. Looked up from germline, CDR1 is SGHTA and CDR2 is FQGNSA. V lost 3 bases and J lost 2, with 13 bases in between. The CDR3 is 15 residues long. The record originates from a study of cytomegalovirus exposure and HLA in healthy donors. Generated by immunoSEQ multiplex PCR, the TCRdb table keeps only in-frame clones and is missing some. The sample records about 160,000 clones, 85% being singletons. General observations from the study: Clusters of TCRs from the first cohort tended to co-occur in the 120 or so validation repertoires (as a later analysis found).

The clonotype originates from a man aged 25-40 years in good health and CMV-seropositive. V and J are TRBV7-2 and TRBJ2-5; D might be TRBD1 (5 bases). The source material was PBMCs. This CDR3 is CASSFQGSGQETQYF. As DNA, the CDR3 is TGTGCCAGCAGCTTCCAGGGATCCGGACAAGAGACCCAGTACTTC. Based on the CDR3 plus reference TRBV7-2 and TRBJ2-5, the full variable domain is GAGVSQSPSNKVTEKGKDVELRCDPISGHTALYWYRQSLGQGLEFLIYFQGNSAPDKSGLPSDRFSAERTGGSVSTLTIQRTQQEDSAVYLCASSFQGSGQETQYFGPGTRLLVL.